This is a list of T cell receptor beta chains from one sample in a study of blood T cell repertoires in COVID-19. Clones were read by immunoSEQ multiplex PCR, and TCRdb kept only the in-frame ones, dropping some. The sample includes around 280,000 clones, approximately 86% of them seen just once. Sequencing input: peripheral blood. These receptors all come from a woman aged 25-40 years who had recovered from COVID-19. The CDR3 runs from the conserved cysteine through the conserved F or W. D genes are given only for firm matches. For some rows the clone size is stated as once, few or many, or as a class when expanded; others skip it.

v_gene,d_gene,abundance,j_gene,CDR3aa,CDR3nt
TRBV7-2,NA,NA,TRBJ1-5,CASSLLDRYSNQPQHF,TGTGCCAGCAGCTTATTGGACAGATATAGCAATCAGCCCCAGCATTTT
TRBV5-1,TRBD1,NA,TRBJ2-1,CASTDGQGWNEQFF,TGCGCCAGCACCGATGGACAGGGGTGGAATGAGCAGTTCTTC
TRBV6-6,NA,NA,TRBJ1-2,CASSYGREDGYTF,TGTGCCAGCAGTTACGGGCGGGAAGATGGCTACACCTTC
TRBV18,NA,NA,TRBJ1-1,CASSPPSLQGPEAFF,TGTGCCAGCTCACCACCCTCGCTACAGGGCCCTGAAGCTTTCTTT
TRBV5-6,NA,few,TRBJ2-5,CASSNLVAQTQYF,TGTGCCAGCAGCAATCTAGTGGCCCAGACCCAGTACTTC
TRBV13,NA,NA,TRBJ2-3,CASSPLRGTQYF,TGTGCCAGCAGCCCACTGCGGGGTACGCAGTATTTT
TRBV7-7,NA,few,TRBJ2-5,CASSLGEKETQYF,TGTGCTAGCAGCTTGGGCGAAAAAGAGACCCAGTACTTC
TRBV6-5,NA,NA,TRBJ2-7,CASSYSGGNSYEQYF,TGTGCCAGCAGTTACTCGGGGGGAAACTCCTACGAGCAGTACTTC
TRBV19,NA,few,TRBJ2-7,CASSTLEGTSYEQYF,TGTGCCAGTAGTACCCTTGAGGGTACCTCATACGAGCAGTACTTC
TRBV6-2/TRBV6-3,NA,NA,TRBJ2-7,CASSYSIEGDEQYF,TGTGCCAGCAGTTACTCGATAGAAGGGGACGAGCAGTACTTC
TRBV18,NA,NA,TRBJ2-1,CASSPPSRATDEQFF,TGTGCCAGCTCACCACCGTCCAGGGCGACGGATGAGCAGTTCTTC
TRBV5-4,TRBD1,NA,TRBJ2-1,CASSKRDRGFNEQFF,TGTGCCAGCAGCAAACGAGACAGGGGGTTCAATGAGCAGTTCTTC
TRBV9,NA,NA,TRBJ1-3,CASSVAGIIENTIYF,TGTGCCAGCAGCGTAGCGGGGATAATAGAGAACACCATATATTTT
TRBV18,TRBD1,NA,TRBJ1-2,CASSRPQGAGYTF,TGTGCCAGCTCACGTCCGCAGGGGGCTGGCTACACCTTC
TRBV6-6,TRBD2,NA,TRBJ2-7,CASSYSKSGNGYEQYF,TGTGCCAGCAGTTACTCGAAAAGCGGGAACGGGTACGAGCAGTACTTC
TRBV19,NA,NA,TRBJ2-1,CATATPNEQFF,TGTGCCACCGCGACTCCCAATGAGCAGTTCTTC
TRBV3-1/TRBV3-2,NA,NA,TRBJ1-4,CANSPRTAEGKLFF,TGTGCCAACAGCCCTCGGACCGCCGAGGGAAAACTGTTTTTT
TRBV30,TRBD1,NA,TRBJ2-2,CARRGQGTGELFF,TGTGCCCGCCGGGGACAGGGGACCGGGGAGCTGTTTTTT
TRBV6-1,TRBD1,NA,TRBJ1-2,CASSEAVTGAMANYGYTF,TGTGCCAGCAGTGAAGCGGTTACAGGGGCTATGGCTAACTATGGCTACACCTTC
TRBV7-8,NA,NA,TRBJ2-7,CASSLVLGPYEQYF,TGTGCCAGCAGCTTAGTTCTGGGGCCGTACGAGCAGTACTTC
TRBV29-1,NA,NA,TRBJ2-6,CSAMRQVPGANVLTF,TGCAGCGCCATGAGACAGGTCCCTGGGGCCAACGTCCTGACTTTC
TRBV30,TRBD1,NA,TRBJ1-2,CASIHPTGAYGYTF,TGTGCCTCAATACACCCGACAGGGGCCTATGGCTACACCTTC
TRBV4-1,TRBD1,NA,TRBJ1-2,CASSPRQGANGYTF,TGCGCCAGCAGCCCCAGACAGGGGGCGAATGGCTACACCTTC
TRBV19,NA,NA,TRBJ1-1,CASSEGQSGDTEAFF,TGTGCCAGTAGTGAAGGACAGTCTGGGGACACTGAAGCTTTCTTT
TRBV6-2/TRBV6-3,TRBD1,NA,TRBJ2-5,CASSYPTGGQETQYF,TGTGCCAGCAGTTACCCTACAGGGGGACAAGAGACCCAGTACTTC
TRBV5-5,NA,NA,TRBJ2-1,CASSLWAGLQFF,TGTGCCAGCAGCTTGTGGGCGGGCCTACAGTTCTTC
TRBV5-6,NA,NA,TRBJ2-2,CASSLQGGGTGELFF,TGTGCCAGCAGCTTGCAGGGCGGCGGCACCGGGGAGCTGTTTTTT